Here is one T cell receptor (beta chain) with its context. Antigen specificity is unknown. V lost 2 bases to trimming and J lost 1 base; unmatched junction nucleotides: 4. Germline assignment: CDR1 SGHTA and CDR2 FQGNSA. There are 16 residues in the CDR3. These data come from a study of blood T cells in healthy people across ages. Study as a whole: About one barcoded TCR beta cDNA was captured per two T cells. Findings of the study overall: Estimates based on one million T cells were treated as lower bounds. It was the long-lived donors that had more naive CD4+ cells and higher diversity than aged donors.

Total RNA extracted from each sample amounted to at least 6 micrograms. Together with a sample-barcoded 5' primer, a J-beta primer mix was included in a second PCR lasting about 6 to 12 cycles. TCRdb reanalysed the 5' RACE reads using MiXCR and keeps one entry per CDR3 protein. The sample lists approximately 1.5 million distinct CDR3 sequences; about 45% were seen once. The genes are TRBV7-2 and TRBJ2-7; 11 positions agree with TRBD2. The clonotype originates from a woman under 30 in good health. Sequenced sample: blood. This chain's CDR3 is CASSLTSGSGSYEQYF. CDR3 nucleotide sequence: TGTGCCAGCAGCTTAACTAGCGGGAGTGGGTCCTACGAGCAGTACTTC. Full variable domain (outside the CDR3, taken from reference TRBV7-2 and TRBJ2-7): GAGVSQSPSNKVTEKGKDVELRCDPISGHTALYWYRQSLGQGLEFLIYFQGNSAPDKSGLPSDRFSAERTGGSVSTLTIQRTQQEDSAVYLCASSLTSGSGSYEQYFGPGTRLTVT.